These T cell receptor beta chains were read from a single sample in a study of blood T cell repertoires in COVID-19. Some clones are missing from TCRdb's copy, which holds only in-frame ones; the method was immunoSEQ multiplex PCR. Seen here are a few hundred thousand clones, more than 75% observed once, and the top ten hold about 1.6%. The sample comprised PBMCs or T cells enriched from blood (not recorded which). The receptors here all came from a woman aged 45-59 years who had recovered from COVID-19. The CDR3 runs from the conserved cysteine through the conserved F or W. Fields, in order: CDR3 length, J gene, clone size, V gene, D gene, CDR3 DNA, CDR3 protein. A D gene is named only where the DNA matches it firmly. The size field is filled for only some rows; it gives once, few, many or a size class.

16	TRBJ2-2	once	TRBV5-1	TRBD2	TGCGCCAGCAGCTTGGCAGGTAGCGGGAGCGCCGGGGAGCTGTTTTTT	CASSLAGSGSAGELFF
15	TRBJ2-2	NA	TRBV5-5	NA	TGTGCCAGCAGCTTGATCGCCTCAGAAACCGGGGAGCTGTTTTTT	CASSLIASETGELFF
16	TRBJ2-2	NA	TRBV19	TRBD2	TGTGCCAGTAGTACTGTAGCGGGAGGGGGCACCGGGGAGCTGTTTTTT	CASSTVAGGGTGELFF
15	TRBJ2-3	once	TRBV5-1	NA	TGCGCCAGCAGCTTGGGAGGGACTTTCACAGATACGCAGTATTTT	CASSLGGTFTDTQYF
15	TRBJ1-4	NA	TRBV2	TRBD1	TGTGCCAGCAGGATGCAAGGGACAGGGACTGAAAAACTGTTTTTT	CASRMQGTGTEKLFF
12	TRBJ1-2	NA	TRBV29-1	NA	TGCAGCGTTGATTTACTGCGCTATGGCTACACCTTC	CSVDLLRYGYTF
14	TRBJ2-3	once	TRBV10-3	NA	TGTGCCATCAGTGAGTCGGGCCCCACAGATACGCAGTATTTT	CAISESGPTDTQYF
15	TRBJ2-1	NA	TRBV11-2	TRBD2	TGTGCCAGCAGCCGCAGCGGGACCACCTACAATGAGCAGTTCTTC	CASSRSGTTYNEQFF
15	TRBJ1-2	few	TRBV7-8	NA	TGTGCCAGCAGCTTAGTAACCGCCGGAGCCTATGGCTACACCTTC	CASSLVTAGAYGYTF
14	TRBJ1-1	NA	TRBV3-1/TRBV3-2	NA	TGTGCCAGCAGCACCCGGGATGTGAACACTGAAGCTTTCTTT	CASSTRDVNTEAFF
13	TRBJ1-5	NA	TRBV27	NA	TGTGCCAGCGGGGCGGGGCAGGGCAAGCCCCAGCATTTT	CASGAGQGKPQHF
15	TRBJ2-7	NA	TRBV7-9	NA	TGTGCCAGCAGCTTAGTCTGGGGGGATTGGGAAGAGCAGTACTTC	CASSLVWGDWEEQYF
17	TRBJ2-7	once	TRBV23-1	TRBD1	TGCGCCAGCAGTCCGAAATTTCGGGACAGGGGGCGGGAGAGGCAGTACTTC	CASSPKFRDRGRERQYF
13	TRBJ1-2	NA	TRBV7-9	NA	TGTGCCAGCAGCTTGAAGGGGGTTGAGGGCTACACCTTC	CASSLKGVEGYTF
15	TRBJ2-5	once	TRBV7-8	TRBD2	TGTGCCAGCAGCCGAGGTGGGACTAGCGAAGAGACCCAGTACTTC	CASSRGGTSEETQYF
15	TRBJ2-7	NA	TRBV7-8	TRBD1	TGTGCCAGCAGCTTAGAATGGGACAGGGCCTACGAGCAGTACTTC	CASSLEWDRAYEQYF
15	TRBJ2-5	NA	TRBV23-1	NA	TGCGCCAGCAGTCTAAACATACTAAGCCAAGAGACCCAGTACTTC	CASSLNILSQETQYF
12	TRBJ1-3	NA	TRBV2	TRBD1	TGTGCCAGCAATAACAGGGGACACACCATATATTTT	CASNNRGHTIYF
14	TRBJ1-6	NA	TRBV14	NA	TGTGCCAGCAGCCTCGGACTTCAGACGTCACCCCTCCACTTT	CASSLGLQTSPLHF
15	TRBJ1-5	NA	TRBV28	TRBD1	TGTGCCAGCAGTTTCACCGGGACAGGCAATCAGCCCCAGCATTTT	CASSFTGTGNQPQHF
19	TRBJ2-7	NA	TRBV5-1	NA	TGCGCCAGCAGCTTGGTGGGACAGGGCCTCAGCGGGAGCTTATACGAGCAGTACTTC	CASSLVGQGLSGSLYEQYF